These T cell receptor beta chains were read from a single sample in a study of STAT5B mutations in CD4+ large granular lymphocyte leukemia. Clones were sequenced by immunoSEQ multiplex PCR, and TCRdb holds only the in-frame ones, with some missing. The sample holds approximately 32,000 clones, about 91% seen once. Sequenced material: CD4+ T cells from blood buffy coats. The receptor source for this set is a human donor in good health. CDR3s include the opening cysteine and the closing phenylalanine or tryptophan. Fields, in order: D gene, V gene, clone size, J gene, CDR3 protein, CDR3 DNA. The D gene is left open where the match is weak. Not all rows give a size; the values are once, few, many and, for expanded clones, a class.

.	TRBV15	.	TRBJ2-5	CATSRVGPFRETQYF	TGTGCCACCAGCAGAGTGGGCCCGTTCCGGGAGACCCAGTACTTC
.	TRBV19	.	TRBJ1-2	CASSMRQAAGYTF	TGTGCCAGTAGTATGCGGCAGGCCGCGGGCTACACCTTC
.	TRBV5-6	.	TRBJ1-2	CASSLGWEGGYTF	TGTGCCAGCAGCTTGGGATGGGAGGGGGGCTACACCTTC
TRBD1	TRBV28	.	TRBJ1-5	CASSLPGGTANQPQHF	TGTGCCAGCAGTTTACCCGGGGGGACAGCCAATCAGCCCCAGCATTTT
TRBD2	TRBV2	.	TRBJ2-3	CASSTGLASGDTQYF	TGTGCCAGCAGTACGGGACTAGCGAGTGGAGATACGCAGTATTTT
TRBD2	TRBV19	.	TRBJ2-2	CASAGTSYTGELFF	TGTGCCAGTGCCGGGACTAGCTACACCGGGGAGCTGTTTTTT
TRBD1	TRBV18	.	TRBJ1-4	CASSPSGGQGQKLFF	TGTGCCAGCTCACCATCAGGTGGACAGGGTCAAAAACTGTTTTTT
TRBD1	TRBV6-6	.	TRBJ1-4	CASSYGQGPNEKLFF	TGTGCCAGCAGTTACGGACAGGGCCCCAATGAAAAACTGTTTTTT
.	TRBV19	.	TRBJ2-5	CASSIGAGDGETQYF	TGTGCCAGTAGTATTGGGGCCGGCGACGGGGAGACCCAGTACTTC
.	TRBV5-8	.	TRBJ2-7	CASGVPGLSSSYEQYF	TGTGCCAGCGGAGTACCGGGACTCTCTTCCTCCTACGAGCAGTACTTC
TRBD1	TRBV5-1	.	TRBJ1-2	CASRVGGTYGYTF	TGCGCCAGCCGAGTAGGGGGCACCTATGGCTACACCTTC
.	TRBV12-5	.	TRBJ1-1	CASGPVGSFF	TGTGCTAGTGGTCCGGTGGGTTCTTTCTTT
TRBD1	TRBV5-5	once	TRBJ2-1	CASRSGQGGSYNEQFF	TGTGCCAGCAGGTCGGGACAGGGGGGCTCCTACAATGAGCAGTTCTTC
TRBD1	TRBV7-2	once	TRBJ2-7	CASSWGQVYEQYF	TGTGCCAGCAGCTGGGGACAGGTCTACGAGCAGTACTTC
.	TRBV2	.	TRBJ1-1	CASSEGLPHESTEAFF	TGTGCCAGCAGTGAAGGCCTACCGCATGAGAGCACTGAAGCTTTCTTT
.	TRBV14	few	TRBJ1-2	CASSQADGYYGYTF	TGTGCCAGCAGCCAGGCGGACGGATACTATGGCTACACCTTC
.	TRBV6-5	.	TRBJ1-6	CASRQYNSPLHF	TGTGCCAGCAGACAGTATAATTCACCCCTCCACTTT
.	TRBV5-1	.	TRBJ1-1	CASSLAGNTEAFF	TGCGCCAGCAGCTTGGCCGGGAACACTGAAGCTTTCTTT
TRBD1	TRBV5-8	.	TRBJ1-4	CASSTGRGLPEKLFF	TGTGCCAGCAGTACTGGCAGGGGGCTACCTGAAAAACTGTTTTTT
.	TRBV10-3	.	TRBJ2-3	CAISGGSWGRPDTQYF	TGTGCCATCAGTGGGGGGAGCTGGGGGCGGCCAGATACGCAGTATTTT
.	TRBV4-1	.	TRBJ1-2	CASRGRVIGVGGYTF	TGCGCCAGCAGAGGCCGTGTTATTGGGGTGGGTGGCTACACCTTC
.	TRBV6-6	.	TRBJ1-1	CASSSRTRTDTEAFF	TGTGCCAGCAGTTCAAGGACCAGGACAGACACTGAAGCTTTCTTT
.	TRBV27	.	TRBJ1-1	CASSSRPVSLVMNTEAFF	TGTGCCAGCAGCTCTCGTCCCGTTTCTCTCGTCATGAACACTGAAGCTTTCTTT
.	TRBV6-1	.	TRBJ1-5	CASHDRSGNQPQHF	TGTGCCAGCCACGACAGGTCGGGGAATCAGCCCCAGCATTTT
.	TRBV2	.	TRBJ1-1	CASSGGQTRQTEAFF	TGTGCCAGCAGTGGCGGACAAACCAGGCAGACTGAAGCTTTCTTT
.	TRBV25-1	.	TRBJ2-2	CASSEYRPGTGELFF	TGTGCCAGCAGTGAATATCGGCCGGGCACCGGGGAGCTGTTTTTT
.	TRBV6-5	.	TRBJ1-4	CASSYSVGKLFF	TGTGCCAGCAGTTACTCGGTGGGAAAACTGTTTTTT
TRBD1	TRBV27	.	TRBJ2-1	CASSSTGDVYNEQFF	TGTGCCAGCAGTTCGACAGGGGACGTTTACAATGAGCAGTTCTTC
TRBD2	TRBV30	.	TRBJ2-1	CAFRRGGTNYNEQFF	TGTGCCTTCCGCCGGGGAGGGACTAACTACAATGAGCAGTTCTTC
.	TRBV5-4	.	TRBJ2-6	CASSLGGPSSGANVLTF	TGTGCCAGCAGCTTAGGGGGACCGAGCTCTGGGGCCAACGTCCTGACTTTC
TRBD1	TRBV27	.	TRBJ1-2	CASSSIPGQGQYGYTF	TGTGCCAGCAGCTCTATCCCGGGACAGGGACAATATGGCTACACCTTC
.	TRBV10-3	.	TRBJ1-5	CASFHSNQPQHF	TGTGCCAGCTTCCATAGCAATCAGCCCCAGCATTTT
.	TRBV9	.	TRBJ2-3	CASSVQAKGADTQYF	TGTGCCAGCAGCGTACAGGCGAAGGGGGCAGATACGCAGTATTTT
.	TRBV6-5	.	TRBJ2-7	CASSYSGGTATYEQYF	TGTGCCAGCAGTTACTCTGGGGGGACGGCAACCTACGAGCAGTACTTC
.	TRBV29-1	.	TRBJ2-5	CSVGPRGETQYF	TGCAGCGTTGGACCTCGGGGGGAGACCCAGTACTTC
TRBD2	TRBV4-3	.	TRBJ2-6	CASSRLGLAGRSGANVLTF	TGCGCCAGCAGCCGATTAGGACTAGCGGGGCGATCTGGGGCCAACGTCCTGACTTTC
TRBD1	TRBV19	.	TRBJ2-5	CASSRTGGRETQYF	TGTGCCAGTAGCAGGACAGGGGGGAGAGAGACCCAGTACTTC
.	TRBV4-3	.	TRBJ1-2	CASSQEVRSSYTF	TGCGCCAGCAGCCAAGAGGTACGCTCAAGCTACACCTTC
.	TRBV5-6	.	TRBJ2-1	CASSLQSSENPFF	TGTGCCAGCAGCTTGCAGTCCTCTGAGAACCCGTTCTTC
TRBD1	TRBV5-4	.	TRBJ2-2	CASSLTGDTGELFF	TGTGCCAGCAGCTTGACAGGGGACACCGGGGAGCTGTTTTTT
TRBD2	TRBV5-1	.	TRBJ2-3	CASSLGTSGTDTQYF	TGCGCCAGCTCCTTAGGGACTAGCGGCACAGATACGCAGTATTTT
.	TRBV18	.	TRBJ1-1	CASSPRGQGMNTEAFF	TGTGCCAGCTCACCACGCGGACAAGGGATGAACACTGAAGCTTTCTTT
.	TRBV15	.	TRBJ1-3	CATSRGETGNTIYF	TGTGCCACCAGTAGGGGGGAAACTGGAAACACCATATATTTT
TRBD2	TRBV4-1	.	TRBJ2-7	CASSQDWEGRSYEQYF	TGCGCCAGCAGCCAAGACTGGGAGGGGAGATCCTACGAGCAGTACTTC
TRBD1	TRBV6-6	.	TRBJ1-1	CASSLDRGNTEAFF	TGTGCCAGCAGTTTAGACAGGGGGAACACTGAAGCTTTCTTT
.	TRBV7-6	.	TRBJ2-1	CASSLGLQYSQFF	TGTGCCAGCAGCTTAGGGCTACAGTACTCGCAGTTCTTC
TRBD2	TRBV30	.	TRBJ2-7	CAWEREGLGDSYEQYF	TGTGCCTGGGAGCGGGAGGGCCTAGGGGATTCCTACGAGCAGTACTTC
.	TRBV15	.	TRBJ1-2	CATSRKQGPLHNYGYTF	TGTGCCACCAGCAGAAAACAGGGACCGCTCCACAACTATGGCTACACCTTC
.	TRBV6-6	.	TRBJ2-5	CASSRLNQETQYF	TGTGCCAGCAGTCGACTGAACCAAGAGACCCAGTACTTC
.	TRBV11-2	.	TRBJ1-1	CASCQMTARKAFF	TGTGCCAGCTGCCAGATGACAGCGCGAAAAGCTTTCTTT
.	TRBV11-1	.	TRBJ1-4	CASSFGQYNEKLFF	TGTGCCAGCAGCTTCGGGCAGTATAATGAAAAACTGTTTTTT
.	TRBV18	.	TRBJ2-1	CASSPRTLATTYNEQFF	TGTGCCAGCTCACCCAGGACGCTAGCGACCACCTACAATGAGCAGTTCTTC
.	TRBV7-9	.	TRBJ1-2	CASSLAQEQGLNYGYTF	TGTGCCAGCAGCTTAGCGCAAGAACAAGGCCTTAACTATGGCTACACCTTC